The 24 T cell receptor beta chains presented below share a single source sample, sequenced in a study of T-cell reconstitution after alpha-beta-depleted transplantation in children. Unique molecular identifiers featured in how the TCRbeta library was prepared. TCRdb analysed the PCR reads with MiXCR anew, one entry per CDR3 protein. The sample lists 100,000 or so distinct CDR3 sequences, 9% to 15% seen once, with approximately 15% in the top ten. The sequences come from PBMCs from the stem cell graft donor, collected from the stem cell graft. The receptors here all came from a human donor who donated a stem cell graft to a child with inherited bone marrow failure.

This clonotype was found many times. The CDR3 DNA reads TGTGCCAGCAGCTTAGTGGGGACTAGCTATGAGACCCAGTACTTC. It yields the protein CASSLVGTSYETQYF. The rearrangement links TRBV7-2 to TRBJ2-5, with 9 bases aligning to TRBD2. The CDR3 covers 15 residues. The V gene end was trimmed by 1 base and the J gene end by 5 bases; junction bases not matched to a gene: 5. Germline CDR1 SGHTA, CDR2 FQGNSA.

This clonotype was seen at least ten times. This chain uses TRBV4-3 with TRBJ1-3; 7 bases fit TRBD1. The CDR3 loop spans 16 amino acids. Trimming at V came to 1 base and at J to 1 base, leaving 4 bases not matched to a gene. In germline, CDR1 is LGHNA, CDR2 YSLEER. CDR3 bases: TGCGCCAGCAGCCAAGCAGGGGGAGGATCTGGAAACACCATATATTTT. It yields the protein CASSQAGGGSGNTIYF.

This clonotype has at least ten counts. J is TRBJ1-5 and V is TRBV12-3 or TRBV12-4; the D is unclear. The CDR3 is made up of 14 amino acids. V lost 3 bases and J lost 3, with 9 bases in between. The chain's CDR3 is CASSLRRDNQPQHF. The CDR3, as DNA: TGTGCCAGCAGTTTGAGACGGGACAATCAGCCCCAGCATTTT.

This clonotype was counted ten times or more. The V and J genes are TRBV7-2 and TRBJ1-4, with no clear D. CDR3 length: 15 residues. Per the germline V gene, CDR1 is SGHTA and CDR2 is FQGNSA. Deletions cut 4 bases from V and 3 bases from J, with 12 bases between. The CDR3 region is CASSSGRLANEKLFF. DNA of the CDR3: TGTGCCAGCAGCTCCGGACGGTTGGCTAATGAAAAACTGTTTTTT.

This clonotype has ten or more counts. The J gene is TRBJ1-2, the V gene TRBV30; 12 bases match TRBD1. The J segment lost 8 bases and the V segment lost 3 bases, leaving 7 bases of the junction unmatched. Germline loops: CDR1 GTSNPN, CDR2 SVGIG (reference sequence). The CDR3 runs to 14 residues. The CDR3 protein is CAWRGGQGARGYTF. The CDR3 region has the DNA TGTGCCTGGAGAGGGGGACAGGGGGCGCGAGGCTACACCTTC.

The table lists this clonotype with many counts. This sequence joins TRBV28 and TRBJ2-7, with TRBD1 identical over 10 bases. The CDR3 has 14 residues. V lost 6 bases and J lost 3; bases outside the gene matches: 5. Germline values: CDR1 MDHEN, CDR2 SYDVKM. The CDR3 sequence is CASSPRDRGYEQYF. CDR3 DNA: TGTGCCAGCAGCCCCAGGGACAGGGGCTACGAGCAGTACTTC.

V gene TRBV12-3 or TRBV12-4 combines with J gene TRBJ2-4, with D perhaps TRBD2 (5 bases). The V and J ends lost 9 bases and 4 bases respectively, with 13 bases between them. CDR3 size: 13 residues. CDR3 residues: CASTTGEKNIQYF. The CDR3 bases are TGTGCCAGTACAACCGGGGAGAAAAACATTCAGTACTTC.

This clonotype occurred a few times. The chain carries TRBV7-3 and TRBJ2-7, with TRBD2 identical over 9 bases. Germline V gene data show CDR1 as SGHTA and CDR2 as FQGTGA. J gave up 2 bases and V 2 bases, and 1 base lay outside the gene matches. CDR3 length: 14 amino acids. This CDR3 reads CASSLGTSPYEQYF. As DNA, the CDR3 is TGTGCCAGCAGCTTAGGGACTAGCCCCTACGAGCAGTACTTC.

There are many counts of this clonotype. The junction departs from germline at one end; a sequencing error may be responsible. The rearrangement links TRBV12-3 or TRBV12-4 to TRBJ2-1, with 9 bases matching TRBD2. This CDR3 is built from 18 residues. The CDR3, as DNA: TGTGCCAGCAGTCCCCGGGGGCTAGCGGGGTTCGCCTACAATGAGCATTTCTTC. Its translation is CASSPRGLAGFAYNEHFF.

In DNA form, the CDR3 reads TGCGCCAGCAGCCAAGAAATTGGGACAGGCGGGGGCTACACCTTC. It specifies CASSQEIGTGGGYTF. This chain connects TRBV4-3 to TRBJ1-2, with TRBD1 identical over 8 bases. Germline V gives CDR1 LGHNA, CDR2 YSLEER. The CDR3 contains 15 residues. V trimming: 0 bases; J trimming: 8 bases; junction bases outside the gene matches: 8.

This clonotype was found many times. The chain joins TRBV5-1 to TRBJ1-2, with D uncertain. CDR1 is SGHRS, CDR2 YFSETQ, per germline. V shed 7 bases and J shed 6 bases, with 25 bases lying between them. There are 16 residues in the CDR3. This CDR3 reads CASAPFRRSDTDGYTF. The CDR3 region has the DNA TGCGCCAGCGCTCCTTTCCGAAGGTCTGACACCGATGGCTACACCTTC.

Many counts were recorded for this clonotype. J is TRBJ1-1 and V is TRBV7-9, with D uncertain. From germline, CDR1 is SEHNR and CDR2 FQNEAQ (reference sequence). The CDR3 loop spans 12 amino acids. Trimming removed 3 bases at V and 6 bases at J, with 8 bases between. In DNA form, the CDR3 reads TGTGCCAGCAGCTTCAATAGCCCTGAAGCTTTCTTT. It yields the protein CASSFNSPEAFF. The variable domain in full, completed from reference TRBV7-9 and TRBJ1-1, reads DTGVSQNPRHKITKRGQNVTFRCDPISEHNRLYWYRQTLGQGPEFLTYFQNEAQLEKSRLLSDRFSAERPKGSFSTLEIQRTEQGDSAMYLCASSFNSPEAFFGQGTRLTVV.

V gene TRBV4-2 combines with J gene TRBJ1-2; D may be TRBD1 (5 bases). CDR1 and CDR2 from the germline V gene are LGHNA and YNFKEQ. CDR3 length: 12 residues. V was trimmed by 4 bases and J by 10 bases, leaving 13 bases between them. The CDR3: CASSPGHLNYTF. The DNA for the CDR3 is TGTGCCAGCAGCCCTGGACACCTCAACTACACCTTC.

Ten or more counts support this clonotype. The chain links TRBV11-1 to TRBJ2-2; 8 nucleotides align to TRBD1. Losses at the gene ends were 2 bases for V and 3 bases for J; bases not matched to a gene: 8. CDR3 length: 17 residues. CDR1 and CDR2 (germline): SGHAT, FQDESV (reference sequence). CDR3 in amino acids: CASSLHDRGGDTGELFF. The CDR3 DNA reads TGTGCCAGCAGCTTACACGACAGGGGTGGCGACACCGGGGAGCTGTTTTTT.

The rearrangement joins TRBV7-2 to TRBJ2-6; D could derive from TRBD1 or TRBD2 (5 bases each). The CDR3 length is 16 residues. Per the germline V gene, CDR1 is SGHTA and CDR2 is FQGNSA. The V gene lost 1 base and the J gene lost 4 bases, with 11 bases spanning the gap. This chain's CDR3 is CASSLVGRDGANVLTF. The CDR3 DNA reads TGTGCCAGCAGCTTAGTGGGCAGGGACGGGGCCAACGTCCTGACTTTC.

This clonotype was counted ten times or more. The rearrangement joins TRBV4-3 to TRBJ1-2; 10 bases match TRBD1. Germline V gene lookup returns CDR1 LGHNA and CDR2 YSLEER. This CDR3 is 15 amino acids long. V shed 4 bases, J shed 8 bases, and the junction held 10 bases outside the gene matches. This CDR3 reads CASSRDFGTGEGYTF. The DNA of the CDR3 is TGCGCCAGCAGCCGCGACTTCGGGACAGGGGAGGGCTACACCTTC.

This clonotype came up many times. CDR3 coding DNA: TGTGCCAGCTCACCATCGGTCTTCCAGGGGGACACCATATATTTT. Residues: CASSPSVFQGDTIYF. The V call is TRBV18, the J call TRBJ1-3, with 7 bases that match TRBD1. The CDR3 spans 15 residues. Germline values: CDR1 KGHSH, CDR2 LQKENI. J was trimmed by 8 bases and V by 2 bases; bases with no gene match: 9. The variable domain in full, with the rest retrieved from reference TRBV18 and TRBJ1-3, is NAGVMQNPRHLVRRRGQEARLRCSPMKGHSHVYWYRQLPEEGLKFMVYLQKENIIDESGMPKERFSAEFPKEGPSILRIQQVVRGDSAAYFCASSPSVFQGDTIYFGEGSWLTVV.

This clonotype was picked up many times. V gene TRBV7-2 combines with J gene TRBJ1-1, with 9 nucleotides matching TRBD1. Germline CDR1 reads SGHTA; CDR2 reads FQGNSA. With 5 bases clipped from V and 4 bases from J, the junction kept 11 bases outside the gene matches. CDR3 length: 16 residues. The DNA for the CDR3 is TGTGCCAGCAGCGATACAGGGGGCGAAGCTAGCACTGAAGCTTTCTTT. As protein: CASSDTGGEASTEAFF.

This clonotype occurred many times. This sequence joins TRBV3-1 and TRBJ2-5, with 8 bases matching TRBD1. V was clipped by 4 bases and J by 4 bases; unmatched bases: 5. CDR1 and CDR2 from the germline V gene are LGHDT and YNNKEL (reference sequence). This CDR3 is built from 14 residues. Here the CDR3 reads CASSRTGGAETQYF. CDR3 nucleotide sequence: TGTGCCAGCAGCCGTACAGGGGGTGCAGAGACCCAGTACTTC.

Many counts were recorded for this clonotype. The chain has TRBV30 and TRBJ2-1; no reliable D call. From germline, CDR1 is GTSNPN and CDR2 SVGIG (reference sequence). Between the trimmed V and J ends, which lost 3 bases and 6 bases, there was a span of 6 bases. The CDR3 has 11 amino acids. CDR3 protein: CAWSRRNEQFF. CDR3 bases: TGTGCCTGGAGCAGACGCAATGAGCAGTTCTTC.

There are many counts of this clonotype. The chain joins TRBV5-5 to TRBJ1-1; D unclear. The CDR3 has 13 amino acids. V was pared by 1 base and J by 6 bases, with 10 bases between. Germline loops: CDR1 SGHKS, CDR2 YYEKEE (reference sequence). The CDR3 DNA reads as TGTGCCAGCAGCTTGCTTTCAGTGGCTGAAGCTTTCTTT. It specifies CASSLLSVAEAFF.

This clonotype was seen ten or more times. The chain has TRBV4-2 and TRBJ1-5; D is unclear. V was trimmed by 0 bases and J by 1 base, leaving 10 bases between them. This CDR3 is built from 16 residues. Germline values: CDR1 LGHNA, CDR2 YNFKEQ. The CDR3 sequence is CASSQDQQSSNQPQHF. The DNA of the CDR3 is TGTGCCAGCAGCCAAGATCAACAGTCGAGCAATCAGCCCCAGCATTTT.

In its sample, this clonotype was seen many times. The V gene is TRBV15, the J gene TRBJ2-1, with 7 bases aligning to TRBD2. The CDR3 is made up of 18 amino acids. Germline lookup yields CDR1 LNHNV and CDR2 YYDKDF (reference sequence). The J segment lost 0 bases and the V segment lost 5 bases, leaving 13 bases of the junction unmatched. CDR3 coding DNA: TGTGCCACCAGCCGTAACTTGGGGAGGGGAAGCTCCTACAATGAGCAGTTCTTC. Translation: CATSRNLGRGSSYNEQFF. Full variable domain (rest looked up from reference TRBV15 and TRBJ2-1): DAMVIQNPRYQVTQFGKPVTLSCSQTLNHNVMYWYQQKSSQAPKLLFHYYDKDFNNEADTPDNFQSRRPNTSFCFLDIRSPGLGDTAMYLCATSRNLGRGSSYNEQFFGPGTRLTVL.

The chain is built from TRBV29-1 and TRBJ2-3; D could derive from TRBD1 or TRBD2 (5 bases each). The CDR3 has 15 residues. CDR1 SQVTM and CDR2 ANQGSEA come from the germline V gene. The V gene lost 1 base and the J gene lost 3 bases, with 14 bases spanning the gap. CDR3 bases: TGCAGCGTTGAAGGGGGTCGAGGGGAGACAGATACGCAGTATTTT. Its protein product is CSVEGGRGETDTQYF.